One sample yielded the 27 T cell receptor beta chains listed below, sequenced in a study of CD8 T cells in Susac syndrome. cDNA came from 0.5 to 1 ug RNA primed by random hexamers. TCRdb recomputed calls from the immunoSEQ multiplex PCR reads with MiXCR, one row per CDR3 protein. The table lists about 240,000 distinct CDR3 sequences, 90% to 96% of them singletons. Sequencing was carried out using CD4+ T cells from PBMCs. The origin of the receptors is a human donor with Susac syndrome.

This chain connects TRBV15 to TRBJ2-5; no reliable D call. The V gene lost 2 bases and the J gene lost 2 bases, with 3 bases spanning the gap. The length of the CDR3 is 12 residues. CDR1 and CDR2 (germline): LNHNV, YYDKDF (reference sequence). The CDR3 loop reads CATSRRQETQYF. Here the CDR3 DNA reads TGTGCCACCAGCAGAAGACAAGAGACCCAGTACTTC.

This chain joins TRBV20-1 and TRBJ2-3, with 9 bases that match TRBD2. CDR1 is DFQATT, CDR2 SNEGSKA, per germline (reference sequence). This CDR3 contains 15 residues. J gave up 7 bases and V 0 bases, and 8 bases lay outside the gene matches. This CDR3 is CSARDRIAGAYTQYF. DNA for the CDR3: TGCAGTGCTAGAGATAGGATAGCGGGAGCATATACGCAGTATTTT.

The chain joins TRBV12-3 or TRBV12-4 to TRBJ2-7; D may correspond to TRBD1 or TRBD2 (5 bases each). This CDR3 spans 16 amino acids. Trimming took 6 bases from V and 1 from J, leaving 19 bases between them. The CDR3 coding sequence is TGTGCCAGCAGCCCCACTGCCCGGGGCCCTTCCTACGAGCAGTACTTC. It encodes CASSPTARGPSYEQYF.

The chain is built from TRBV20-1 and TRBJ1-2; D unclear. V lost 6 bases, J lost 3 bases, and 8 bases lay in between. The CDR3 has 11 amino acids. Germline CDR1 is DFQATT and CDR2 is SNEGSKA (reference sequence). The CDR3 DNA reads TGCAGTGCGGGTGAAGACTATGGCTACACCTTC. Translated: CSAGEDYGYTF.

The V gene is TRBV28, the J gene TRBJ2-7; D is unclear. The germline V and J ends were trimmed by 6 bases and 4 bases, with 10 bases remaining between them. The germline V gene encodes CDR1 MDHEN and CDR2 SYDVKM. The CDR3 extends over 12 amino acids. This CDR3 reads CASSLTMYEQYF. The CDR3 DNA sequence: TGTGCCAGCAGCTTAACTATGTACGAGCAGTACTTC.

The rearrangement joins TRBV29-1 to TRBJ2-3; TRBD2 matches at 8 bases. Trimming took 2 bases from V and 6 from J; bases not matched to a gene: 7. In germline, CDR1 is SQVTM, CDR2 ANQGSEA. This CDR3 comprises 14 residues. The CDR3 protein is CSVEPGLARDTQYF. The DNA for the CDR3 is TGCAGCGTTGAACCCGGACTAGCTCGGGATACGCAGTATTTT.

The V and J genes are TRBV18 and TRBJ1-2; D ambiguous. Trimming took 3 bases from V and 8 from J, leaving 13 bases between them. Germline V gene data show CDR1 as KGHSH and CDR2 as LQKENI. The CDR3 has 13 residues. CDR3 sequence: CASSPDGRYGYTF. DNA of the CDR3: TGTGCCAGCTCACCCGATGGACGGTACGGCTACACCTTC.

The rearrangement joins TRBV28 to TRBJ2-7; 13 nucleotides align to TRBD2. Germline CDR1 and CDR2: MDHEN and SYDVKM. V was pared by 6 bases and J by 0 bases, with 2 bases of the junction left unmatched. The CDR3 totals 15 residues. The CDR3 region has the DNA TGTGCCAGCAGCGGGACTAGCGGGGTCTCCTACGAGCAGTACTTC. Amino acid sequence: CASSGTSGVSYEQYF.

CDR3 amino acids: CASSHGTPPGEQYF. The CDR3, as DNA: TGTGCCAGCAGCCACGGGACACCTCCGGGGGAGCAGTACTTC. This sequence joins TRBV12-3 or TRBV12-4 and TRBJ2-7, with D possibly matching TRBD1 (6 bases). The CDR3 totals 14 residues. V was cut by 6 bases and J by 7 bases, with 19 bases left in between.

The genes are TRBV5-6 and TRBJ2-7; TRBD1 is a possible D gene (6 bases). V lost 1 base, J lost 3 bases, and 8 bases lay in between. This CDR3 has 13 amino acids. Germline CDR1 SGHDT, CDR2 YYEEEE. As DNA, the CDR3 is TGTGCCAGCAGCTTGCGAGGGGGCTACGAGCAGTACTTC. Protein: CASSLRGGYEQYF.

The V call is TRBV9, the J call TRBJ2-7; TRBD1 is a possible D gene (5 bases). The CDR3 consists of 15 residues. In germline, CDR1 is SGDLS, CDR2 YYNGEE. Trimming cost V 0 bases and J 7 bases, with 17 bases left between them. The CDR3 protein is CASSVDAGPRGEQYF. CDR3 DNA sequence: TGTGCCAGCAGCGTAGATGCAGGGCCGCGTGGGGAGCAGTACTTC.

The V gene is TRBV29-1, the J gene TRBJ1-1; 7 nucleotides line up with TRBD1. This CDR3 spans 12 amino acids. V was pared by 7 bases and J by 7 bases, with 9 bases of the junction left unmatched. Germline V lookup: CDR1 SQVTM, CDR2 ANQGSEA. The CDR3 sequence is CSGARDRREAFF. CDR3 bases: TGCAGCGGAGCCCGGGACAGACGTGAAGCTTTCTTT.

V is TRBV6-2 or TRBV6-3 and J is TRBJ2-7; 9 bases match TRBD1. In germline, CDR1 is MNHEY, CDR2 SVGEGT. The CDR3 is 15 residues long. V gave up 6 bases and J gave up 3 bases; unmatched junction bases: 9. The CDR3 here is CASRNPGQGYYEQYF. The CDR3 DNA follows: TGTGCCAGCAGGAACCCGGGACAGGGTTACTACGAGCAGTACTTC.

CDR3 bases: TGCAGCGTTTTCTCCTCGCCGATCGTCCGGGGCTATGGCTACACCTTC. Its protein product is CSVFSSPIVRGYGYTF. This chain joins TRBV29-1 and TRBJ1-2; D is unresolved. The ends were cut back, 5 bases at V and 4 bases at J, with 23 bases in the middle. Germline loops: CDR1 SQVTM, CDR2 ANQGSEA. This CDR3 is 16 amino acids long.

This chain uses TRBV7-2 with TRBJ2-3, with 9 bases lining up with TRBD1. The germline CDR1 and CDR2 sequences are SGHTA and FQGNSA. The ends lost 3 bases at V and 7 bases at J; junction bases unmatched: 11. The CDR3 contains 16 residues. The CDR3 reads CASSFTTGGAGNTQYF. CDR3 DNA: TGTGCCAGCAGCTTCACAACAGGGGGCGCTGGGAATACGCAGTATTTT.

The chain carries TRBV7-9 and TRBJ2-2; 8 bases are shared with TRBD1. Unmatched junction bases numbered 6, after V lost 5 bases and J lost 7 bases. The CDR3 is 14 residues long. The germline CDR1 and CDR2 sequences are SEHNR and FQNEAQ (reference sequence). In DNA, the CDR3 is TGTGCCAGCAGCACCCGACAGGGGCTCGGGGAGCTGTTTTTT. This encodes CASSTRQGLGELFF.

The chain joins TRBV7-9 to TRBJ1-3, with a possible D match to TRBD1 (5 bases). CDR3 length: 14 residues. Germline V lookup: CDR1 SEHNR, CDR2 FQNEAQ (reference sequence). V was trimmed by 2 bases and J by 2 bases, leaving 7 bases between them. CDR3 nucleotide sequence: TGTGCCAGCAGCTTAAAGGGGCCTGGAAACACCATATATTTT. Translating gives CASSLKGPGNTIYF.

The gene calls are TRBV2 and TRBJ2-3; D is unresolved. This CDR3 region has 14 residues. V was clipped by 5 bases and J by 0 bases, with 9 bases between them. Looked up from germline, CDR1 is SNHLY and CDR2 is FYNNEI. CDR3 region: CASSYDGSTDTQYF. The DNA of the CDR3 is TGTGCCAGCAGTTATGACGGCAGCACAGATACGCAGTATTTT. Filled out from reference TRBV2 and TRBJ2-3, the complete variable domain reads EPEVTQTPSHQVTQMGQEVILRCVPISNHLYFYWYRQILGQKVEFLVSFYNNEISEKSEIFDDQFSVERPDGSNFTLKIRSTKLEDSAMYFCASSYDGSTDTQYFGPGTRLTVL.

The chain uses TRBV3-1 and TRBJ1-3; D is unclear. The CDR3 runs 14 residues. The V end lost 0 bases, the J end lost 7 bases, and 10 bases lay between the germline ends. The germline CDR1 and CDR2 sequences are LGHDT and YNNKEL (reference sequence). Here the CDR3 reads CASSQESPVNTIYF. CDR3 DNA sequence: TGTGCCAGCAGCCAAGAATCCCCGGTGAACACCATATATTTT.

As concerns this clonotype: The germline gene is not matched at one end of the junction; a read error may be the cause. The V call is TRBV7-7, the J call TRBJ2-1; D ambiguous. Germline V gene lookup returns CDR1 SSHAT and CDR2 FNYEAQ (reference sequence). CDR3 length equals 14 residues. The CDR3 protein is CASSLDPASGEQFF. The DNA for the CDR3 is TGTGCTAGCAGCTTAGATCCGGCTTCTGGTGAGCAGTTCTTC.

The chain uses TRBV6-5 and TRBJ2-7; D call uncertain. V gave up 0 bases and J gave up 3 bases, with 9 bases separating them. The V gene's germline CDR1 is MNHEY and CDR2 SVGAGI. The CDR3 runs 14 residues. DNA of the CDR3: TGTGCCAGCAGTTACTCTCAAGACATCTACGAGCAGTACTTC. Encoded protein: CASSYSQDIYEQYF.

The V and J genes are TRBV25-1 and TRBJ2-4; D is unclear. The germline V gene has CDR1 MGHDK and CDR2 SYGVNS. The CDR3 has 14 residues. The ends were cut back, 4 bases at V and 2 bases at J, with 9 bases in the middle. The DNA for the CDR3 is TGTGCCAGCAGTGGTCGTGGATCCAAAAACATTCAGTACTTC. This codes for CASSGRGSKNIQYF.

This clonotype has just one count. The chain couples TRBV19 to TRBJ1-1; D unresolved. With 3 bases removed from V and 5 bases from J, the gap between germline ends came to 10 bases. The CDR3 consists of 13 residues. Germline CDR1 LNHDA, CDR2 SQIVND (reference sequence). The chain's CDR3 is CASSMAGRTEAFF. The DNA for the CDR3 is TGTGCCAGTAGTATGGCTGGGAGGACTGAAGCTTTCTTT.

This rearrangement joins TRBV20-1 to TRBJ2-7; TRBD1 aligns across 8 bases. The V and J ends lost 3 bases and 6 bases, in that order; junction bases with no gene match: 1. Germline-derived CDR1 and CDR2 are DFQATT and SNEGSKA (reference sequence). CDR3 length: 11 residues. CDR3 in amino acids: CSASTGGEQYF. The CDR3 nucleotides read TGCAGTGCTAGCACAGGGGGCGAGCAGTACTTC.

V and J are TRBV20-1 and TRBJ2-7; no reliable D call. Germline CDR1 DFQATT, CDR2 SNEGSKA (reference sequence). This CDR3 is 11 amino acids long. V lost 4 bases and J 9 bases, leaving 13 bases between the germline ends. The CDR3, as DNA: TGCAGTGCTAAGACTCCTGCCGGGCAGTACTTC. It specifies CSAKTPAGQYF.

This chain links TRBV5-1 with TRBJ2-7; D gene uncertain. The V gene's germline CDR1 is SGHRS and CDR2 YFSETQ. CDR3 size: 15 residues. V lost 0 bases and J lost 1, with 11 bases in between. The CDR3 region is CASSLAYGASYEQYF. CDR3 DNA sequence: TGCGCCAGCAGCTTGGCGTACGGCGCTTCCTACGAGCAGTACTTC.

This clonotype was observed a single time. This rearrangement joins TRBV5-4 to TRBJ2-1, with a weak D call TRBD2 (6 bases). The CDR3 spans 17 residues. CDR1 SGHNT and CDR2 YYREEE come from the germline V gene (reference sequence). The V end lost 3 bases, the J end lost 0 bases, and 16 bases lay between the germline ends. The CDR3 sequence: CASSSGRERSSYNEQFF. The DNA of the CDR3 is TGTGCCAGCAGCTCGGGTCGGGAGCGGAGCTCCTACAATGAGCAGTTCTTC. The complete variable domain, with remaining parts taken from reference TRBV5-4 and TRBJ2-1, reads ETGVTQSPTHLIKTRGQQVTLRCSSQSGHNTVSWYQQALGQGPQFIFQYYREEENGRGNFPPRFSGLQFPNYSSELNVNALELDDSALYLCASSSGRERSSYNEQFFGPGTRLTVL.